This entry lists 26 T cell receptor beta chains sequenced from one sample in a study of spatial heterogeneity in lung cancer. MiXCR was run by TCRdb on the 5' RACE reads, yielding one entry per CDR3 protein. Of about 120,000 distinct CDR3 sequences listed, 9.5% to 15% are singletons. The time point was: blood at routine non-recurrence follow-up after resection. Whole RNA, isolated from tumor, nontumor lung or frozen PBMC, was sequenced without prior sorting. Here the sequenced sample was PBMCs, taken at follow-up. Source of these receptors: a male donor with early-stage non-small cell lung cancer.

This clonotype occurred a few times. The CDR3 bases are TGTGCCAGCAGCGTAGGGGCAGATCCCTCCTACGAGCAGTACTTC. Protein: CASSVGADPSYEQYF. The chain carries TRBV9 and TRBJ2-7; D remains ambiguous. V gave up 0 bases and J gave up 0 bases, with 10 bases separating them. Germline CDR1 reads SGDLS; CDR2 reads YYNGEE. The CDR3 covers 15 residues.

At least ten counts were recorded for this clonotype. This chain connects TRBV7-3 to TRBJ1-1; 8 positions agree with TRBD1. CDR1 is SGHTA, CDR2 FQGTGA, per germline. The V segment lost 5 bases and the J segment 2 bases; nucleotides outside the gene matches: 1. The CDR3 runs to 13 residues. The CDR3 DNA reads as TGTGCCAGCAGCCAGGGGGCCAACACTGAAGCTTTCTTT. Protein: CASSQGANTEAFF.

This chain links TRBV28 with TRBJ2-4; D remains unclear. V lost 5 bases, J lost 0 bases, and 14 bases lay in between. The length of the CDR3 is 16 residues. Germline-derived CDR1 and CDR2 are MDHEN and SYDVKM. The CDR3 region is CASSAFSIQAKNIQYF. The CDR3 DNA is TGTGCCAGCAGTGCCTTTAGTATCCAAGCCAAAAACATTCAGTACTTC.

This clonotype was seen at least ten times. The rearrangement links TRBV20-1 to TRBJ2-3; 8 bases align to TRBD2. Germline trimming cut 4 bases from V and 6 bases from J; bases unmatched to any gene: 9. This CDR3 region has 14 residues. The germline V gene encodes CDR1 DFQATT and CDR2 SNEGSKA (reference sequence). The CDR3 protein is CSAKSGGATDTQYF. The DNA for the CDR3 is TGCAGTGCTAAATCCGGGGGGGCAACCGATACGCAGTATTTT.

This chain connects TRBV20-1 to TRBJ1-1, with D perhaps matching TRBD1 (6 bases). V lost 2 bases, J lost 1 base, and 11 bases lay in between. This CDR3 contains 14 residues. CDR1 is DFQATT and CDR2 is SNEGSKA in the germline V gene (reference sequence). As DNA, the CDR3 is TGCAGTGCTAGACGGGGGGCCCCGAACACTGAAGCTTTCTTT. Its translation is CSARRGAPNTEAFF.

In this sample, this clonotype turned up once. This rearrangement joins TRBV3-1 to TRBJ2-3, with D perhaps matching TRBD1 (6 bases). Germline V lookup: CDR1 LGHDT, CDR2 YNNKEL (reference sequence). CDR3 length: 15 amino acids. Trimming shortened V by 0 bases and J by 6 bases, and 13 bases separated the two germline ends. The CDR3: CASSQDSGAGDTQYF. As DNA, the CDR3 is TGTGCCAGCAGCCAAGACTCAGGGGCCGGGGATACGCAGTATTTT.

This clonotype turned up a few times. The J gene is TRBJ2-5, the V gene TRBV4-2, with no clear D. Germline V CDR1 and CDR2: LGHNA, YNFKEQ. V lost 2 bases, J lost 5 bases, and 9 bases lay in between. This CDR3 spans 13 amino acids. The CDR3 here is CASSQRRSETQYF. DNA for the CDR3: TGTGCCAGCAGCCAAAGGCGGAGTGAGACCCAGTACTTC.

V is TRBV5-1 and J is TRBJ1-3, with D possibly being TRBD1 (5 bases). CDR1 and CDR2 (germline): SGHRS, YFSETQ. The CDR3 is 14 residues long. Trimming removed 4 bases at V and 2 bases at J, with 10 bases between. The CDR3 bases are TGCGCCAGCAGCCCGACAGTTACTGGAAACACCATATATTTT. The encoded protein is CASSPTVTGNTIYF.

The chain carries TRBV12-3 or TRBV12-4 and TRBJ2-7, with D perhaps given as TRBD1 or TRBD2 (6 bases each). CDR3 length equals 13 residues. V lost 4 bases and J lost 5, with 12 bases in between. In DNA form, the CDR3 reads TGTGCCAGCAGTTCCTGGGGGGCTGACGAGCAGTACTTC. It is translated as CASSSWGADEQYF.

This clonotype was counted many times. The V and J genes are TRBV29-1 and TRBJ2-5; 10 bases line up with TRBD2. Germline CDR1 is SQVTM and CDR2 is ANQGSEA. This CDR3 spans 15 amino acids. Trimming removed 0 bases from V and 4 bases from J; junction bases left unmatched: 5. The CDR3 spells CSVEEERGGRETQYF. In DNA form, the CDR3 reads TGCAGCGTTGAAGAGGAGCGGGGGGGGCGAGAGACCCAGTACTTC.

This CDR3 is CASSPVRGQGANTEAFF. The CDR3 nucleotides read TGTGCCAGCAGCCCCGTAAGAGGACAGGGGGCGAACACTGAAGCTTTCTTT. V usage is TRBV25-1 and J usage is TRBJ1-1; 11 bases align to TRBD1. J gave up 1 base and V 6 bases, and 10 bases lay outside the gene matches. Germline V lookup: CDR1 MGHDK, CDR2 SYGVNS. The CDR3 covers 17 residues. Based on the CDR3 plus reference TRBV25-1 and TRBJ1-1, the full variable domain is EADIYQTPRYLVIGTGKKITLECSQTMGHDKMYWYQQDPGMELHLIHYSYGVNSTEKGDLSSESTVSRIRTEHFPLTLESARPSHTSQYLCASSPVRGQGANTEAFFGQGTRLTVV.

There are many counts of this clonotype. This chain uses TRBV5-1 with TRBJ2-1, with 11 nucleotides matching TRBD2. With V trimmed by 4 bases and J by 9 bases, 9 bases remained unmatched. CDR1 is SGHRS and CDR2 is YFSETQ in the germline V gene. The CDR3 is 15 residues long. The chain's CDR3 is CASSAGALAGAEQFF. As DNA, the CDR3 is TGCGCCAGCAGCGCGGGAGCACTAGCGGGGGCTGAGCAGTTCTTC. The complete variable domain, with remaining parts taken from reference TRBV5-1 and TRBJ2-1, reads KAGVTQTPRYLIKTRGQQVTLSCSPISGHRSVSWYQQTPGQGLQFLFEYFSETQRNKGNFPGRFSGRQFSNSRSEMNVSTLELGDSALYLCASSAGALAGAEQFFGPGTRLTVL.

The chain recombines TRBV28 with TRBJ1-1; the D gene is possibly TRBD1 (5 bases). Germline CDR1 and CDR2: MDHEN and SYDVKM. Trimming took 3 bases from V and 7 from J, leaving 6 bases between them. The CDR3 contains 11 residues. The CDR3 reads CASSLGDEAFF. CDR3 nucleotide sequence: TGTGCCAGCAGTTTGGGGGATGAAGCTTTCTTT.

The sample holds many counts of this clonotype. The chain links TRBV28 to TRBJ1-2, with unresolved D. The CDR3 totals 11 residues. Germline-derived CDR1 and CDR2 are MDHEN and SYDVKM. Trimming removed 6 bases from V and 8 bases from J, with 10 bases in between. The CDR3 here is CASSNLGGYTF. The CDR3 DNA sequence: TGTGCCAGCAGCAATTTAGGGGGCTACACCTTC.

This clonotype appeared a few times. The DNA of the CDR3 is TGTGCCAGCAGCGCCACGGGACAGCGATGGTTGCCCCAGCATTTT. Protein: CASSATGQRWLPQHF. This chain links TRBV7-2 with TRBJ1-5, with TRBD1 identical over 7 bases. The germline V gene encodes CDR1 SGHTA and CDR2 FQGNSA. The length of the CDR3 is 15 residues. With V trimmed by 5 bases and J by 9 bases, 13 bases remained unmatched.

For the CDR3, the DNA is TGTGCCAGCAGCTTAGCGACGGGGGACTATGGCTACACCTTC. Its translation is CASSLATGDYGYTF. The gene calls are TRBV7-2 and TRBJ1-2, with a weak D call TRBD1 (5 bases). The CDR3 loop spans 14 amino acids. Between the trimmed V and J ends, which lost 0 bases and 3 bases, there was a span of 8 bases. Germline loops: CDR1 SGHTA, CDR2 FQGNSA.

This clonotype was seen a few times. This CDR3 reads CASSDQGKSTEAFF. The CDR3 DNA follows: TGTGCCAGCTCAGACCAGGGGAAGTCGACTGAAGCTTTCTTT. V is TRBV18 and J is TRBJ1-1, with D possibly matching TRBD1 (6 bases). This CDR3 spans 14 amino acids. V was pared by 5 bases and J by 5 bases, with 15 bases between. Germline V gives CDR1 KGHSH, CDR2 LQKENI.

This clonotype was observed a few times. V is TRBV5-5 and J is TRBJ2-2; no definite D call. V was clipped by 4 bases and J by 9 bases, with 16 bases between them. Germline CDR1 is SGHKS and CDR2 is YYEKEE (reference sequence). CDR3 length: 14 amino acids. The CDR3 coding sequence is TGTGCCAGCAGCCTGCCCGATACGTTGCGGGAGCTGTTTTTT. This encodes CASSLPDTLRELFF. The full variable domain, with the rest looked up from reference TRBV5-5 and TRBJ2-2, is DAGVTQSPTHLIKTRGQQVTLRCSPISGHKSVSWYQQVLGQGPQFIFQYYEKEERGRGNFPDRFSARQFPNYSSELNVNALLLGDSALYLCASSLPDTLRELFFGEGSRLTVL.

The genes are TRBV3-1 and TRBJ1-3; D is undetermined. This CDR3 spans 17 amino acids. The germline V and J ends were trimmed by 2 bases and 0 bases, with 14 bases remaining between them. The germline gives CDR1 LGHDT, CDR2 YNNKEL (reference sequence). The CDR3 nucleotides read TGTGCCAGCAGCCAATCGGCGGAAAGGGTCTCTGGAAACACCATATATTTT. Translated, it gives CASSQSAERVSGNTIYF.

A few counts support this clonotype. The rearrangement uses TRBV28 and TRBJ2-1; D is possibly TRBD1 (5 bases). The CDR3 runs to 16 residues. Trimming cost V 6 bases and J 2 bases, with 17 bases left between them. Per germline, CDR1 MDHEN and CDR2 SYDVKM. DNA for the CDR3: TGTGCCAGCAGAAGACTCGCGACAGAAACCTACAATGAGCAGTTCTTC. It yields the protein CASRRLATETYNEQFF.

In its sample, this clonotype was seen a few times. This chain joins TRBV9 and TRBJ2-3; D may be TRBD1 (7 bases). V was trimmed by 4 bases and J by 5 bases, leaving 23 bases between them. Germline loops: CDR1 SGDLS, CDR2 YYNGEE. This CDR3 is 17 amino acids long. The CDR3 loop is CASSSSGGQLLRDTQYF. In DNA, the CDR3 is TGTGCCAGCAGCTCCTCCGGGGGACAGCTCCTACGAGATACGCAGTATTTT. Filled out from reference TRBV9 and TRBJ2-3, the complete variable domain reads DSGVTQTPKHLITATGQRVTLRCSPRSGDLSVYWYQQSLDQGLQFLIQYYNGEERAKGNILERFSAQQFPDLHSELNLSSLELGDSALYFCASSSSGGQLLRDTQYFGPGTRLTVL.

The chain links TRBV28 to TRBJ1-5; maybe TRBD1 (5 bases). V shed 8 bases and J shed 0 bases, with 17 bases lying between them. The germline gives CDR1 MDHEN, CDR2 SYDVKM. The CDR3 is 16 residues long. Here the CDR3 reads CASSPGAGNSNQPQHF. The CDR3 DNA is TGTGCCAGCTCGCCCGGAGCAGGGAATAGCAATCAGCCCCAGCATTTT.

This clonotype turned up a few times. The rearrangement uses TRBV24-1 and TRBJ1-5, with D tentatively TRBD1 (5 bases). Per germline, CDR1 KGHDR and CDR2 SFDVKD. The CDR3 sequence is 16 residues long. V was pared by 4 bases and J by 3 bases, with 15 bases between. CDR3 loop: CATSDRQGTVNQPQHF. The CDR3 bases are TGTGCCACCAGTGACCGCCAAGGGACGGTCAATCAGCCCCAGCATTTT.

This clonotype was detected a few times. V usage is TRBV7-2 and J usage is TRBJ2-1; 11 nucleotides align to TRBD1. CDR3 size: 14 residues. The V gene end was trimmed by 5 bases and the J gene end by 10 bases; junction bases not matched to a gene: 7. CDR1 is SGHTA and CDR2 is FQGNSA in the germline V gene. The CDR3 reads CASSLDRGRPEQFF. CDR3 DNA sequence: TGTGCCAGCAGCCTGGACAGGGGGCGTCCGGAGCAGTTCTTC.

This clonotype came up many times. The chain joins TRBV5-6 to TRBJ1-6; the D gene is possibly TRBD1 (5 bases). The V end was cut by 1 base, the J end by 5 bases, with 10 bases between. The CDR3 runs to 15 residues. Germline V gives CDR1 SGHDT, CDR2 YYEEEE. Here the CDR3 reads CASSLWGLDNSPLHF. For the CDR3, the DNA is TGTGCCAGCAGCTTGTGGGGCTTGGATAATTCACCCCTCCACTTT.

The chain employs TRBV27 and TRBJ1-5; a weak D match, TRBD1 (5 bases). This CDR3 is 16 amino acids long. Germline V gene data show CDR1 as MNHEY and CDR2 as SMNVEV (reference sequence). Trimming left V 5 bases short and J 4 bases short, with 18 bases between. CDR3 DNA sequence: TGTGCCAGCAGTCCTAGGGCTCTGGGGCTTAATCAGCCCCAGCATTTT. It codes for CASSPRALGLNQPQHF.